What follows are 9 T cell receptor beta chains derived from one specimen sequenced in a study of T cells in Graves' hyperthyroidism and ophthalmopathy. TCR beta CDR3 regions were amplified from RNA. HTBI primers were employed in a first-round RT-PCR of the TCR CDR3. TCRdb called the multiplex PCR reads again in MiXCR, with one record for every CDR3 protein. The sample has hundreds of thousands of distinct CDR3 sequences, approximately 15% seen once; the top ten hold about 9.4%. Sequences were obtained from blood. The receptors come from a woman aged 18-30 years with Graves' hyperthyroidism.

There are many counts of this clonotype. V usage is TRBV28 and J usage is TRBJ1-6; D is unclear. Germline V gene data show CDR1 as MDHEN and CDR2 as SYDVKM. This CDR3 is 16 amino acids long. The V end lost 6 bases, the J end lost 1 base, and 13 bases lay between the germline ends. The CDR3 loop is CASSLDLGSYNSPLHF. The CDR3 DNA follows: TGTGCCAGCAGCTTGGACCTCGGGTCCTATAATTCACCCCTCCACTTT.

This chain joins TRBV7-2 and TRBJ2-6; no definite D call. With 5 bases removed from V and 0 bases from J, the gap between germline ends came to 8 bases. The CDR3 consists of 15 residues. Germline CDR1 SGHTA, CDR2 FQGNSA. The CDR3 loop reads CASSRWDSGANVLTF. CDR3 sequence (DNA): TGTGCCAGCAGCAGGTGGGACTCTGGGGCCAACGTCCTGACTTTC.

There are a few counts of this clonotype. V is TRBV6-1 and J is TRBJ2-6; 8 nucleotides agree with TRBD2. V lost 7 bases to trimming and J lost 2 bases; unmatched junction nucleotides: 4. Looked up from germline, CDR1 is MNHNS and CDR2 is SASEGT. The CDR3 covers 15 residues. CDR3 protein: CASTSAGAGANVLTF. DNA of the CDR3: TGTGCCAGCACCTCAGCGGGAGCTGGGGCCAACGTCCTGACTTTC.

This clonotype was seen many times. The chain is built from TRBV11-1 and TRBJ2-7, with D perhaps TRBD2 (6 bases). This CDR3 spans 15 amino acids. Trimming shortened V by 5 bases and J by 2 bases, and 16 bases separated the two germline ends. The germline gives CDR1 SGHAT, CDR2 FQDESV (reference sequence). The CDR3 bases are TGTGCCAGCAGCCTCGTAGCGGACGGAGCCTACGAGCAGTACTTC. This gives the protein CASSLVADGAYEQYF.

In this sample, this clonotype turned up a few times. The rearrangement uses TRBV20-1 and TRBJ2-2, with TRBD2 matching 13 bases. The CDR3 has 16 residues. J gave up 7 bases and V 3 bases, and 8 bases lay outside the gene matches. Germline V CDR1 and CDR2: DFQATT, SNEGSKA (reference sequence). DNA of the CDR3: TGCAGTGCTAGGAGGACTAGCGGGAGTATCGGCGGGGAGCTGTTTTTT. As protein: CSARRTSGSIGGELFF.

This clonotype was picked up one time. Since a much larger clone is just one base distant, this may be a read error. V usage is TRBV7-2 and J usage is TRBJ1-1; 7 bases agree with TRBD1. Germline V gives CDR1 SGHTA, CDR2 FQGNSA. This CDR3 is built from 15 residues. CDR3: CVSSARQGLNTEAFF. DNA of the CDR3: TGTGTCAGCAGCGCGCGACAGGGCCTGAACACTGAAGCTTTCTTT.

The rearrangement links TRBV7-8 to TRBJ2-1; D is ambiguous. Germline assignment: CDR1 SGHVS and CDR2 FQNEAQ. V lost 1 base to trimming and J lost 3 bases, with 7 bases between them. There are 14 residues in the CDR3. Here the CDR3 DNA reads TGTGCCAGCAGCTTAGTCGAACTCTACAATGAGCAGTTCTTC. Translation gives CASSLVELYNEQFF.

On this clonotype: This may be a read error, as it is one base from a much larger clone. V gene TRBV5-4 combines with J gene TRBJ2-3; D call uncertain. This CDR3 comprises 14 residues. The germline gives CDR1 SGHNT, CDR2 YYREEE (reference sequence). For the CDR3, the DNA is TGTACCAGCAGCTTGGAGCACAGCACAGATACGCAGTATTTT. Residues: CTSSLEHSTDTQYF.

The rearrangement links TRBV5-1 to TRBJ1-2; the match to TRBD1 covers 8 bases. The CDR3 has 17 amino acids. CDR1 is SGHRS and CDR2 is YFSETQ in the germline V gene. The V and J ends lost 4 bases and 0 bases, in that order; junction bases with no gene match: 11. CDR3 DNA: TGCGCCAGCAGCGTACCGGGACAGGCGACTACTAACTATGGCTACACCTTC. Translating it yields CASSVPGQATTNYGYTF.